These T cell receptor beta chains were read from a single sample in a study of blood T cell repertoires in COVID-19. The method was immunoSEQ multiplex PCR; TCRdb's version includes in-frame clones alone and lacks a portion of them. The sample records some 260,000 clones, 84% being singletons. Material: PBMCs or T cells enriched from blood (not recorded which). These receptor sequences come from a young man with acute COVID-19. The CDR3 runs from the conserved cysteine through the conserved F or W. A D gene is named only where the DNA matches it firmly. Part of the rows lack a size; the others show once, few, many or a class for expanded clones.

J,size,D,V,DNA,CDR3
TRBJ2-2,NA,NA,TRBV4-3,TGCGCCAGCAGCCAAGATCCCCCGGGAGCCACCGGGGAGCTGTTTTTT,CASSQDPPGATGELFF
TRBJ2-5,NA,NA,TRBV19,TGTGCCAGTAGTATTACCCGGACAGCAAGGGAGACCCAGTACTTC,CASSITRTARETQYF
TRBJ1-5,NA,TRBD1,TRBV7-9,TGTGCCAGCAGCTTCCACCTCCCGGGACAGGGGTTCGGCAATCAGCCCCAGCATTTT,CASSFHLPGQGFGNQPQHF
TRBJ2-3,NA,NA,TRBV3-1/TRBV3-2,TGTGCCAGCAGCCAAGATCTGGGGGGGGCCCTCACAGATACGCAGTATTTT,CASSQDLGGALTDTQYF
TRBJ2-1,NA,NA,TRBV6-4,TGTGCCAGCAGTGACTCTCCACCCCCGGTTTTGTTCTTC,CASSDSPPPVLFF
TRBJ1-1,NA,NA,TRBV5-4,TGTGCCAGCAGCTTGGGGGGGCCAGGCACTGAAGCTTTCTTT,CASSLGGPGTEAFF
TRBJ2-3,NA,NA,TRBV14,TGTGCCAGCAGCCCGTCAGGGGTTAGCACAGATACGCAGTATTTT,CASSPSGVSTDTQYF
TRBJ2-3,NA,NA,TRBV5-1,TGCGCCAGCAGCCCCCAGCGGAGGGGTGGCCCAGATACGCAGTATTTT,CASSPQRRGGPDTQYF
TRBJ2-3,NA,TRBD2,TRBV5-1,TGCGCCAGCAACGGGGGGGCCAGAGATACGCAGTATTTT,CASNGGARDTQYF
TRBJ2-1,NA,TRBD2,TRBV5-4,TGTGCCAGCAGCTTGGGGGGGTCTAGCGGGATTCCGGAGCAGTTCTTC,CASSLGGSSGIPEQFF
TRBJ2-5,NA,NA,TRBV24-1,TGTGCCACTGGGACACGTCGGGAGACCCAGTACTTC,CATGTRRETQYF
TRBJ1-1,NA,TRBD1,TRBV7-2,TGTGCCAGCAGCATCGACAGGGCAACTGAAGCTTTCTTT,CASSIDRATEAFF
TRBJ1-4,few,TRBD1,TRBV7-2,TGTGCCAGCAGGGGAGGGACAGGGAATGAAAAACTGTTTTTT,CASRGGTGNEKLFF
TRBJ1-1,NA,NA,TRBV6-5,TGTGCCAGCAGTTACTCGGGGCCCGGCGCTGAAGCTTTCTTT,CASSYSGPGAEAFF
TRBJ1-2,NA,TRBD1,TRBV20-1,TGCAGTGCTAGAACAGGGGATGGCTACACCTTC,CSARTGDGYTF
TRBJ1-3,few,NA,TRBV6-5,TGTGCCAGCAGTTCGGGGGGAACTGGAAACACCATATATTTT,CASSSGGTGNTIYF
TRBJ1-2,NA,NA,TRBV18,TGTGCCAGCTCACCAGAGGGAAGAAGTAGTGGCTACACCTTC,CASSPEGRSSGYTF
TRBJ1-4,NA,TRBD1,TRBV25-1,TGTGCCAGCAGTGAATATAGCGGACAGGGACGAAAACTGTTTTTT,CASSEYSGQGRKLFF
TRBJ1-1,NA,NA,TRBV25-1,TGTGCCAGCAGTGACAGGGTGGACACTGAAGCTTTCTTT,CASSDRVDTEAFF
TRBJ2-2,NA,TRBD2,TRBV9,TGTGCCAGCAGCGTATTGGGCGGGGGAACCGGGGAGCTGTTTTTT,CASSVLGGGTGELFF
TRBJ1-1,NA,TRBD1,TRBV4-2,TGTGCCAGCAGCCAGGGTACGACAGGGGGCCAAACTGAAGCTTTCTTT,CASSQGTTGGQTEAFF
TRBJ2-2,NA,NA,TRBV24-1,TGTGCCACCAGTTTTCAGAACACCGGGGAGCTGTTTTTT,CATSFQNTGELFF
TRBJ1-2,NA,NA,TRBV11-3,TGTGCCAGCAGCTTAGACGCGGGGGATGGCTACACCTTC,CASSLDAGDGYTF
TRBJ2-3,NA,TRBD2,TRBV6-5,TGTGCCAGCAGTTGGGGACTAGCGGGAGCTACAGATACGCAGTATTTT,CASSWGLAGATDTQYF
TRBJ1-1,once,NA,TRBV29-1,TGCAGCGTCGACCAGGGGCCCCGGACTGAAGCTTTCTTT,CSVDQGPRTEAFF
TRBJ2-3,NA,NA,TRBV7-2,TGTGCCAGCAGCTTAGTACCGGGAGCGCCCACAGATACGCAGTATTTT,CASSLVPGAPTDTQYF
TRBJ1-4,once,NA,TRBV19,TGTGCCAGTCGACACTCCAACCCAGCAACTAATGAAAAACTGTTTTTT,CASRHSNPATNEKLFF
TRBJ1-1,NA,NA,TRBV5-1,TGTGCCAGCAGCTTGGTAGTTGACACTGAAGCTTTCTTT,CASSLVVDTEAFF
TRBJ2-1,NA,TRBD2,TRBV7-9,TGTGCCAGCAGCTTAGTTAGCGGGGCAGGGAATGAGCAGTTCTTC,CASSLVSGAGNEQFF
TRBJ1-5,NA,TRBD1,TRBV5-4,TGTGCCAGCAGCGCCGGGACAGGCGTAAATCAGCCCCAGCATTTT,CASSAGTGVNQPQHF
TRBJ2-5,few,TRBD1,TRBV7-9,TGTGCCAGCAGCTTACAGGGGGCGCAAGAGACCCAGTACTTC,CASSLQGAQETQYF
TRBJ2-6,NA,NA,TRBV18,TGTGCCAGCTCCCCCCAGAACGCTGGGGCCAACGTCCTGACTTTC,CASSPQNAGANVLTF
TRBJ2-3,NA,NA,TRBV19,TGTGCCAGTAGCCTATTGCCTACAGCCTCAGATACGCAGTATTTT,CASSLLPTASDTQYF
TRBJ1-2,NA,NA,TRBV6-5,TGTGCCAGCAGTACAACAGGATATGGCTACACCTTC,CASSTTGYGYTF
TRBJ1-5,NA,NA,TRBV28,TGTGCCAGCAGTTACCCAAGGGGGAATAGCAATCAGCCCCAGCATTTT,CASSYPRGNSNQPQHF
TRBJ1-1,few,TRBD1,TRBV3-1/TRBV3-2,TGTGCCAGCAGCCGAAATACAGGGGCGCTCACTGAAGCTTTCTTT,CASSRNTGALTEAFF
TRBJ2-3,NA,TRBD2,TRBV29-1,TGCAGCGCGGTGATTTCGGGACTAGCGGGGGGGCAGTACACAGATACGCAGTATTTT,CSAVISGLAGGQYTDTQYF
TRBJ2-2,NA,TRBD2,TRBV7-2,TGTGCCAGCGCAGAGTGGCGGGGGGGCACCACCGGGGAGCTGTTTTTT,CASAEWRGGTTGELFF
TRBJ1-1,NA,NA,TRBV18,TGTGCCAGCTCACCCCCCAGCGGGGTCACTGAAGCTTTCTTT,CASSPPSGVTEAFF
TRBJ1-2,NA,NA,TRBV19,TGTGCCAGTAGTATATCCCAGGGGATAAACTATGGCTACACCTTC,CASSISQGINYGYTF
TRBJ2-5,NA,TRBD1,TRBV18,TGTGCCAGCTCACTCACCGGGACAGGGGGCACAGAGACCCAGTACTTC,CASSLTGTGGTETQYF
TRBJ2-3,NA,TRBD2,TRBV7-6,TGTGCCAGCAGCCCCCGCGGGGGACTAGGGGGAACAGATACGCAGTATTTT,CASSPRGGLGGTDTQYF
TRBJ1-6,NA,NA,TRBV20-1,TGCAGTGCTAGTGGGGGGGTAAATGATTCACCCCTCCACTTT,CSASGGVNDSPLHF
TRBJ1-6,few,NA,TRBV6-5,TGTGCCAGCACTCCCCCGAGCTCCTATAATTCACCCCTCCACTTT,CASTPPSSYNSPLHF
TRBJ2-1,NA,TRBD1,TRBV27,TGTGCCAGCAGTCCCGGGACAGGGGGGCGAGAGCAGTTCTTC,CASSPGTGGREQFF
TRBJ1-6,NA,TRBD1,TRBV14,TGTGCCAGCAGCCAAGCCCAGGGGGCCTCACCCCTCCACTTT,CASSQAQGASPLHF
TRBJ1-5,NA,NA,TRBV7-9,TGTGCCAGCAGCTTAGTTTTGGTGGGGGCGGTGAACCAGCCCCAGCATTTT,CASSLVLVGAVNQPQHF
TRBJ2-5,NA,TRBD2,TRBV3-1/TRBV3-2,TGTGCCAGCACCCCCGGGACTAGCGGGAGAGGAGGAGAGACCCAGTACTTC,CASTPGTSGRGGETQYF
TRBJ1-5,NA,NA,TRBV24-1,TGTGCCACCAGTGATCCCCTGACAGATTATAGCAATCAGCCCCAGCATTTT,CATSDPLTDYSNQPQHF
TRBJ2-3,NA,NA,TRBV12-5,TGTGCTAGTGGTGCGGACTTCACAGATACGCAGTATTTT,CASGADFTDTQYF
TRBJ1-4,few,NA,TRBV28,TGTGCCAGCAGTTTATATCAGTCAACTAATGAAAAACTGTTTTTT,CASSLYQSTNEKLFF
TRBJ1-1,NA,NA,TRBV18,TGTGCCAGCTCACGAGACTCCGCGAACACTGAAGCTTTCTTT,CASSRDSANTEAFF
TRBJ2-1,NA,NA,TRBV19,TGTGCCAGTAGTAGCCTTTTCCAGGGTCTGTTCTTC,CASSSLFQGLFF
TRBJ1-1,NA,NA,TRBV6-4,TGTGCCAGCAGTGGAGGTGAGAGCACTGAAGCTTTCTTT,CASSGGESTEAFF
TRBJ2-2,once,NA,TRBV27,TGTGCCAGCAGTTTATGGGGGGGCGAAACCGGGGAGCTGTTTTTT,CASSLWGGETGELFF
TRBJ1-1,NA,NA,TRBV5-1,TGCGCCAGCAGCTTGGAAGCGTCGAGAACTGAAGCTTTCTTT,CASSLEASRTEAFF
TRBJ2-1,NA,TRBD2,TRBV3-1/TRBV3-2,TGTGCCAGCAGCCCGAGCGGGGCTTACAATGAGCAGTTCTTC,CASSPSGAYNEQFF
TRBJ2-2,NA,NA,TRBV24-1,TGTGCCACCAGAGGGCAGGGGGGTAACGGGGAGCTGTTTTTT,CATRGQGGNGELFF
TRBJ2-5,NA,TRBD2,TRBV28,TGTGCCACCGAGGGGAGGGAAGAGACCCAGTACTTC,CATEGREETQYF
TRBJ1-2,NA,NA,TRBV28,TGTGCCAGCAGGACCCAGGGGTGGGATGGCTACACCTTC,CASRTQGWDGYTF